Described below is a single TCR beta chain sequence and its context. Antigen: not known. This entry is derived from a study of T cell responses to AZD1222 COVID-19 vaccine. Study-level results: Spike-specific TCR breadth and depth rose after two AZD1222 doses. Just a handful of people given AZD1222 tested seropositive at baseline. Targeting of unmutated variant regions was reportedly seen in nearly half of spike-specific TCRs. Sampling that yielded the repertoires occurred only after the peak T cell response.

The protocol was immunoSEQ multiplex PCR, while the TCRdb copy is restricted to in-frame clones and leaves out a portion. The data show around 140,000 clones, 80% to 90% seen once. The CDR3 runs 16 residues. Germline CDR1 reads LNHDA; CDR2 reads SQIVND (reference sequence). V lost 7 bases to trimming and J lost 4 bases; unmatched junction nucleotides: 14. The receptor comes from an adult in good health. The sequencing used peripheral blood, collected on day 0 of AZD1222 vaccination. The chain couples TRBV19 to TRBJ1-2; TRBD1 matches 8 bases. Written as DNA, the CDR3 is TGTGCCAGTATTTCTGGGACAGGCCGCGTTGGCTATGGCTACACCTTC. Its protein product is CASISGTGRVGYGYTF.